This TCR beta chain appears in the sequencing data of a study of blood T cell repertoires in COVID-19. Study-level information: Samples representing acute and convalescent COVID-19 were sourced from the United States, Italy and Spain. PBMCs, B-cell-depleted T cells, or T cells provided the cDNA or gDNA that made up the material.

This clone was seen only a few times. After removal of 8 bases from V and 0 bases from J, the junction contained 8 bases not matched to a gene. The CDR3 totals 15 residues. Germline CDR1 is SNHLY and CDR2 is FYNNEI. Original handling: For nucleated cells, counts were estimated from reference gene primer amplification. The method was immunoSEQ multiplex PCR; TCRdb's version includes in-frame clones alone and lacks a portion of them. The V and J calls and clone size come from that table; D and trimming were worked out from the DNA. The table records about 230,000 clones, 88% of them present only once. The clonotype originates from a woman aged 60-75 years with acute or convalescent COVID-19. The sample consisted of peripheral blood. The chain has TRBV2 and TRBJ1-1; 8 bases map to TRBD1. The chain's CDR3 is CASDRGQGLNTEAFF. The CDR3 DNA is TGTGCCAGCGACCGCGGACAGGGATTGAACACTGAAGCTTTCTTT. The variable domain in full, with the rest retrieved from reference TRBV2 and TRBJ1-1, is EPEVTQTPSHQVTQMGQEVILRCVPISNHLYFYWYRQILGQKVEFLVSFYNNEISEKSEIFDDQFSVERPDGSNFTLKIRSTKLEDSAMYFCASDRGQGLNTEAFFGQGTRLTVV.